This T cell receptor beta chain was retrieved from a study of control samples from healthy donors and cancer patients. Method: immunoSEQ multiplex PCR; TCRdb's copy keeps in-frame clones and lacks some. This repertoire shows around 160,000 clones, roughly 93% found once; its top ten account for 5.8%. This CDR3 has 12 amino acids. V was pared by 8 bases and J by 4 bases, with 2 bases of the junction left unmatched. Germline V lookup: CDR1 MNHEY, CDR2 SVGAGI. The V and J genes are TRBV6-5 and TRBJ1-1; 9 nucleotides line up with TRBD1. Sequencing used blood. This clonotype originated in a man aged 18 to 29 in good health. DNA for the CDR3: TGTGCCAGCCTACAGGGGGCCACTGAAGCTTTCTTT. Translated, it gives CASLQGATEAFF.